This is a list of T cell receptor beta chains from one sample in a study of cytomegalovirus exposure and HLA in healthy donors. TCRdb's copy holds only in-frame clones and misses some; the assay was immunoSEQ multiplex PCR. This table holds around 94,000 clones, approximately 71% found once. The sequencing sample was made of PBMCs. The receptors come from a male donor in good health and CMV-seropositive. Both conserved end residues are part of each CDR3. The order of the fields is clone size, V gene, D gene, J gene, CDR3 DNA, CDR3 protein. D genes are given only for firm matches. Not all rows give a size; the values are once, few, many and, for expanded clones, a class.

>NA|TRBV2|TRBD2|TRBJ2-1
TGTGCCAGCAGCGCAGCGGGACTTCGACCAACCAATGAGCAGTTCTTC
CASSAAGLRPTNEQFF
>once|TRBV19|TRBD1|TRBJ1-2
TGTGCCATCTCGTCCTCCACAGGACAGGGTCGTCTTGGCTACACCTTC
CAISSSTGQGRLGYTF
>few|TRBV7-2|TRBD1|TRBJ1-2
TGTGCCAGCAGCTTCAGGGGGGGCTACACCTTC
CASSFRGGYTF
>NA|TRBV7-2|NA|TRBJ2-7
TGTGCCAGCAGCTTGTCCTTTTCCGAGCAGTACTTC
CASSLSFSEQYF
>NA|TRBV19|TRBD2|TRBJ2-1
TGTGCCAGTACCCCCGGGACTAGGCTCTACAATGAGCAGTTCTTC
CASTPGTRLYNEQFF
>once|TRBV6-5|TRBD2|TRBJ2-1
TGTGCCAGCAGTCCCAGCTTAGCGGGAGGCTATGAGCAGTTCTTC
CASSPSLAGGYEQFF
>NA|TRBV7-2|NA|TRBJ1-1
TGTGCCAGCAGCTTAGTAAGGGTTCGGGATGAAGCTTTCTTT
CASSLVRVRDEAFF
>NA|TRBV28|NA|TRBJ1-2
TGTGCCAGCAGTTCCCGGGCGGGGCAATCGTACTTC
CASSSRAGQSYF
>NA|TRBV7-5|NA|TRBJ1-1
TGTGCCCCCACGCACGGAGGGGAGGTACCAACTGAAGCTTTCTTT
CAPTHGGEVPTEAFF
>NA|TRBV21-1|NA|TRBJ2-2
TGTGCCAGCAGCAGGACCCGGGACAGGGTTTCCACCGGGGAGCTGTTTTTT
CASSRTRDRVSTGELFF
>few|TRBV19|TRBD1|TRBJ1-1
TGTGCCAGTAGCAGGGGACAGCCCATGAACACTGAAGCTTTCTTT
CASSRGQPMNTEAFF
>NA|TRBV28|NA|TRBJ1-1
TGTGCCAGCAGTTTTGCGGGGCTCCCGAGGGACACTGAAGCTTTCTTT
CASSFAGLPRDTEAFF
>NA|TRBV11-2|TRBD1|TRBJ2-2
TGTGCCAGCAGCTCCCCCGGGACAGGGGAGGGGGAGCTGTTTTTT
CASSSPGTGEGELFF
>NA|TRBV13|NA|TRBJ2-3
TGTGCCAGCAGCTTAATCGCGGGAACCACAGATACGCAGTATTTT
CASSLIAGTTDTQYF
>NA|TRBV7-2|NA|TRBJ1-2
TGTGCCAGCAGCTTGGCTAGCGGAGGATCTTTCGATGGCTACACCTTC
CASSLASGGSFDGYTF
>few|TRBV11-3|NA|TRBJ2-2
TGTGCCAGCAGCCAATTCCGGGGCACCGGGGAGCTGTTTTTT
CASSQFRGTGELFF